Following are 16 T cell receptor beta chains from one sample sequenced in a study of blood T cell repertoires in COVID-19 (dated by TCRdb to the early 2020s). Library preparation employed the immunoSEQ multiplex PCR assay. The clones in this table, taken by TCRdb from immuneACCESS, are in-frame only. Not every clone is retained; where verified, under half of the shortfall comes from an unresolved V gene, and the cause of the rest is unknown. A total of around 55,000 clones appear in this sample, around 85% of them only once. About an eighth of the sample is taken by the ten largest. The sample was peripheral blood. Source of these receptors: a human donor in a cohort sampled during active COVID-19.

CDR3 protein: CASSYRGTSGGDYEQYF. DNA for the CDR3: TGTGCCAGCAGTTATCGTGGGACTAGCGGAGGGGACTACGAGCAGTACTTC. The V gene is TRBV6-2 or TRBV6-3, the J gene TRBJ2-7; TRBD2 agrees at 11 bases. CDR1 is MNHEY, CDR2 SVGEGT, per germline. This CDR3 has 17 amino acids. The V gene end was trimmed by 3 bases and the J gene end by 3 bases; junction bases not matched to a gene: 10.

The chain couples TRBV4-3 to TRBJ2-7, with 8 bases matching TRBD2. Germline V gene sequence: CDR1 LGHNA, CDR2 YSLEER. V shed 1 base, J shed 0 bases, and the junction held 14 bases outside the gene matches. This CDR3 region has 19 residues. The CDR3, as DNA: TGCGCCAGCAGCCAAGCGGGTGGAACGGCTAGCGGGTTCTCCTACGAGCAGTACTTC. It encodes CASSQAGGTASGFSYEQYF.

V gene TRBV7-2 combines with J gene TRBJ2-6; possible D gene TRBD2, 5 bases. V lost 6 bases and J 1 base, leaving 10 bases between the germline ends. The V gene's germline CDR1 is SGHTA and CDR2 FQGNSA. The CDR3 covers 15 residues. The CDR3 sequence: CASRNTGSGANVLTF. CDR3 bases: TGTGCCAGCAGAAACACGGGGTCTGGGGCCAACGTCCTGACTTTC.

The rearrangement links TRBV6-2 or TRBV6-3 to TRBJ2-2, with 8 bases that match TRBD2. V lost 2 bases, J lost 5 bases, and 7 bases stayed unmatched. The CDR3 runs 16 residues. The V gene's germline CDR1 is MNHEY and CDR2 SVGEGT. CDR3 coding DNA: TGTGCCAGCAGTTACCCCAGCGGGAGAGTGACCGGGGAGCTGTTTTTT. Translating it yields CASSYPSGRVTGELFF.

J is TRBJ2-7 and V is TRBV7-2; the match to TRBD1 covers 10 bases. Losses at the gene ends were 5 bases for V and 6 bases for J; bases not matched to a gene: 7. Germline V lookup: CDR1 SGHTA, CDR2 FQGNSA. There are 14 residues in the CDR3. The CDR3 DNA is TGTGCCAGCAGCAATAGACAGGGGGCGGGCGAGCAGTACTTC. The encoded protein is CASSNRQGAGEQYF.

CDR3 sequence reads: CASSFTGVSTDTQYF. Written as DNA, the CDR3 is TGTGCCAGCAGCTTTACAGGGGTGAGCACAGATACGCAGTATTTT. The chain is built from TRBV5-8 and TRBJ2-3, with TRBD1 identical over 7 bases. V was clipped by 2 bases and J by 0 bases; unmatched bases: 3. Per the germline V gene, CDR1 is SGHTS and CDR2 is YDEGEE. There are 15 residues in the CDR3.

V and J are TRBV5-6 and TRBJ1-2; D unresolved. CDR1 is SGHDT and CDR2 is YYEEEE in the germline V gene. The CDR3 contains 16 residues. The V gene lost 3 bases and the J gene lost 0 bases, with 15 bases spanning the gap. CDR3 sequence reads: CASSSGTRPSNYGYTF. In DNA form, the CDR3 reads TGTGCCAGCAGCTCAGGTACCCGTCCATCTAACTATGGCTACACCTTC.

The chain uses TRBV6-5 and TRBJ2-1, with 9 bases aligning to TRBD2. Germline V gene lookup returns CDR1 MNHEY and CDR2 SVGAGI. J was trimmed by 8 bases and V by 2 bases; bases with no gene match: 10. The CDR3 is 16 residues long. The DNA of the CDR3 is TGTGCCAGCAGTTACCAGGGCGGGAGGGCCGCGGATGAGCAGTTCTTC. Protein: CASSYQGGRAADEQFF.

This sequence joins TRBV28 and TRBJ2-3; 13 bases align to TRBD2. The CDR3 totals 16 residues. Germline V gene sequence: CDR1 MDHEN, CDR2 SYDVKM. V gave up 0 bases and J gave up 6 bases; unmatched junction bases: 3. As DNA, the CDR3 is TGTGCCAGCAGTTTATGGACTAGCGGGAGGTTCGATACGCAGTATTTT. Translated, it gives CASSLWTSGRFDTQYF. Drawing the rest from reference TRBV28 and TRBJ2-3, the complete variable domain is DVKVTQSSRYLVKRTGEKVFLECVQDMDHENMFWYRQDPGLGLRLIYFSYDVKMKEKGDIPEGYSVSREKKERFSLILESASTNQTSMYLCASSLWTSGRFDTQYFGPGTRLTVL.

The rearrangement links TRBV5-1 to TRBJ2-7; 10 bases match TRBD2. Per the germline V gene, CDR1 is SGHRS and CDR2 is YFSETQ. The CDR3 contains 16 residues. The V gene end was trimmed by 4 bases and the J gene end by 7 bases; junction bases not matched to a gene: 14. The CDR3 spells CASSLSTSGVSGEQYF. The DNA of the CDR3 is TGCGCCAGCAGCCTCTCTACTAGCGGGGTTTCGGGGGAGCAGTACTTC.

The chain recombines TRBV10-3 with TRBJ2-1; the match to TRBD1 covers 7 bases. CDR3 length equals 15 residues. The ends lost 3 bases at V and 2 bases at J; junction bases unmatched: 4. Germline CDR1 and CDR2: ENHRY and SYGVKD. This CDR3 is CAISDPGGPYNEQFF. The CDR3 DNA follows: TGTGCCATCAGTGACCCAGGGGGTCCCTACAATGAGCAGTTCTTC.

The V and J genes are TRBV12-3 or TRBV12-4 and TRBJ1-2; a weak D match, TRBD1 (6 bases). Trimming stripped 5 bases from V and 5 bases from J, with 9 bases between. The CDR3 runs 12 residues. The DNA for the CDR3 is TGTGCCAGCAGTCAACAGGGTTATGGCTACACCTTC. Protein: CASSQQGYGYTF.

In its sample, this clone was seen a few times. J is TRBJ2-7 and V is TRBV6-6; 8 nucleotides align to TRBD1. Germline CDR1 and CDR2: MNHNY and SVGAGI (reference sequence). This CDR3 comprises 15 residues. Germline trimming cut 4 bases from V and 6 bases from J; bases unmatched to any gene: 11. CDR3 amino acids: CASSLTRTGTGEQYF. CDR3 sequence (DNA): TGTGCCAGCAGTTTGACTCGGACAGGGACGGGCGAGCAGTACTTC.

The chain is built from TRBV11-3 and TRBJ2-1; TRBD1 aligns across 9 bases. Germline V CDR1 and CDR2: SGHNT, YENEEA. Unmatched junction bases numbered 1, after V lost 0 bases and J lost 10 bases. This CDR3 has 13 amino acids. The CDR3: CASSLEQGAEQFF. Written as DNA, the CDR3 is TGTGCCAGCAGCTTAGAACAGGGGGCAGAGCAGTTCTTC.

This sequence joins TRBV4-3 and TRBJ2-7; D is perhaps TRBD2 (6 bases). The CDR3 is made up of 13 amino acids. Germline V gene sequence: CDR1 LGHNA, CDR2 YSLEER. The germline V and J ends were trimmed by 3 bases and 7 bases, with 13 bases remaining between them. This CDR3 is CASSQRTGREQYF. The CDR3 region has the DNA TGCGCCAGCAGCCAGCGGACGGGGAGGGAGCAGTACTTC.

This CDR3 is CARGISGANVLTF. The CDR3 bases are TGTGCCAGGGGCATCTCTGGGGCCAACGTCCTGACTTTC. V and J are TRBV11-2 and TRBJ2-6; D gene ambiguous. V lost 9 bases and J lost 0, with 6 bases in between. Germline lookup yields CDR1 SGHAT and CDR2 FQNNGV. This CDR3 region has 13 residues.